The subject of this entry is one T cell receptor (beta chain). The CDR3 length is 15 residues. V trimming: 5 bases; J trimming: 7 bases; junction bases outside the gene matches: 7. Germline CDR1 SNHLY, CDR2 FYNNEI. Using a J-beta primer mix together with a sample-barcoded 5' primer, a second PCR was run for roughly 6 to 12 cycles. TCRdb re-called the 5' RACE reads through MiXCR, storing one row per CDR3 protein. The data show 920,000 or so distinct CDR3 sequences, with 45% seen just once and approximately 20% held by the top ten. This sample was included in a study of blood T cells in healthy people across ages.

The TCR comes from a woman aged 55-75 years in good health. The rearrangement uses TRBV2 and TRBJ1-6, with 8 bases lining up with TRBD1. Sequences were obtained from blood. The chain's CDR3 is CASSRWTGRNSPLHF. The CDR3 coding sequence is TGTGCCAGCAGTAGATGGACAGGGCGGAATTCACCCCTCCACTTT.